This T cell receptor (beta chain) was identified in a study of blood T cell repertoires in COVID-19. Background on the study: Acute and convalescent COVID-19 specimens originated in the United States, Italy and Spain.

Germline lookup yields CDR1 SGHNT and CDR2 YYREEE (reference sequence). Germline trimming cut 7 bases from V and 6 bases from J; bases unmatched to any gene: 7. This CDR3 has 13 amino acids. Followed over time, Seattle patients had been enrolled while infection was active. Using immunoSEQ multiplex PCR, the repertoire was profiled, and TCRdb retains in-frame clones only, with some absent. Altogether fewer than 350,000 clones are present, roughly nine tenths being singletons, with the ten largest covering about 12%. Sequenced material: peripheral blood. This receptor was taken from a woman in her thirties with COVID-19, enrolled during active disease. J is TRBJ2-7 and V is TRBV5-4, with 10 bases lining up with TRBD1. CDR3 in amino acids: CASQRTGGSEQYF. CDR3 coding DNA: TGTGCCAGCCAAAGGACAGGGGGAAGCGAGCAGTACTTC.